The 14 T cell receptor beta chains below all came from one sample that was sequenced in a study of cytomegalovirus exposure and HLA in healthy donors. PCR amplification relied on 60 Vbeta primers (plus 13 Jbeta primers). TCRdb's table, derived via immunoSEQ multiplex PCR, lists solely in-frame clones and lacks some. Here the sample spans over 80,000 clones, 82% being singletons. The specimen was PBMCs. These TCRs come from a middle-aged man in good health and CMV-seronegative.

The chain is built from TRBV6-5 and TRBJ2-2; 11 bases fit TRBD2. J gave up 3 bases and V 10 bases, and 4 bases lay outside the gene matches. CDR1 and CDR2 (germline): MNHEY, SVGAGI. The CDR3 has 14 amino acids. CDR3 loop: CATLLAGDTGELFF. DNA of the CDR3: TGTGCCACCTTACTAGCGGGAGACACCGGGGAGCTGTTTTTT.

The rearrangement links TRBV6-5 to TRBJ2-3, with 9 bases fitting TRBD2. CDR1 is MNHEY and CDR2 is SVGAGI in the germline V gene. V was clipped by 6 bases and J by 4 bases; unmatched bases: 2. This CDR3 has 13 amino acids. CDR3 coding DNA: TGTGCCAGCAGGGGACTAGCTGCAGATACGCAGTATTTT. Translating gives CASRGLAADTQYF.

J is TRBJ2-5 and V is TRBV10-3; D ambiguous. The CDR3 covers 13 residues. Germline CDR1 reads ENHRY; CDR2 reads SYGVKD. V was shortened by 6 bases and J by 5 bases, with 13 bases between the two germline ends. CDR3 sequence reads: CAISVTVQETQYF. For the CDR3, the DNA is TGTGCCATCAGCGTTACAGTTCAGGAGACCCAGTACTTC.

The chain recombines TRBV7-3 with TRBJ1-2, with 7 bases matching TRBD1. This CDR3 comprises 13 residues. V was clipped by 5 bases and J by 5 bases; unmatched bases: 5. CDR1 SGHTA and CDR2 FQGTGA come from the germline V gene. CDR3 amino acids: CASSLDRDYGYTF. As DNA, the CDR3 is TGTGCCAGCAGCCTTGACAGGGATTATGGCTACACCTTC.

The chain recombines TRBV29-1 with TRBJ2-7; TRBD1 might be the D (5 bases). This CDR3 region has 12 residues. Germline CDR1 reads SQVTM; CDR2 reads ANQGSEA. Trimming cost V 4 bases and J 3 bases, with 10 bases left between them. CDR3 region: CSVGGQGYEQYF. CDR3 bases: TGCAGCGTTGGTGGGCAGGGCTACGAGCAGTACTTC.

This chain links TRBV2 with TRBJ2-1, with 7 bases matching TRBD1. The V gene's germline CDR1 is SNHLY and CDR2 FYNNEI. This CDR3 region has 13 residues. With V trimmed by 10 bases and J by 3 bases, 6 bases remained unmatched. In DNA, the CDR3 is TGTGCCACCACAGGGGACCTCTACAATGAGCAGTTCTTC. Amino acids: CATTGDLYNEQFF. Combining the CDR3 with reference TRBV2 and TRBJ2-1 gives the whole variable domain EPEVTQTPSHQVTQMGQEVILRCVPISNHLYFYWYRQILGQKVEFLVSFYNNEISEKSEIFDDQFSVERPDGSNFTLKIRSTKLEDSAMYFCATTGDLYNEQFFGPGTRLTVL.

This chain connects TRBV4-1 to TRBJ2-7; TRBD1 aligns across 11 bases. CDR3 length equals 14 residues. The J segment lost 7 bases and the V segment lost 4 bases, leaving 6 bases of the junction unmatched. Germline V gives CDR1 MGHRA, CDR2 YSYEKL. CDR3 loop: CASSPGQGAGEQYF. CDR3 in DNA: TGCGCCAGCAGCCCCGGACAGGGGGCTGGAGAGCAGTACTTC.

The J gene is TRBJ2-7, the V gene TRBV5-4, with 9 bases fitting TRBD2. V lost 7 bases and J lost 1; bases outside the gene matches: 6. The CDR3 length is 14 residues. Germline CDR1 is SGHNT and CDR2 is YYREEE (reference sequence). As DNA, the CDR3 is TGTGCCAGCGCCGTTAGCGGGAGTTCCTACGAGCAGTACTTC. This gives the protein CASAVSGSSYEQYF.

J is TRBJ2-7 and V is TRBV7-2; TRBD1 is a possible D gene (6 bases). Germline V CDR1 and CDR2: SGHTA, FQGNSA. This CDR3 has 15 amino acids. Trimming took off 1 base at V and 5 bases at J, with 15 bases between the two ends. The CDR3 sequence: CASSLEGVSRDEQYF. CDR3 sequence (DNA): TGTGCCAGCAGCTTAGAGGGGGTCTCACGAGACGAGCAGTACTTC.

In nucleotides, the CDR3 is TGTGCCAGCAGTGAAGTTCCGGACAGGGGCGCTGAAGCTTTCTTT. Translating it yields CASSEVPDRGAEAFF. This chain connects TRBV2 to TRBJ1-1, with TRBD1 identical over 9 bases. The CDR3 runs to 15 residues. Germline CDR1 is SNHLY and CDR2 is FYNNEI. V lost 1 base, J lost 6 bases, and 6 bases stayed unmatched.

About this clone: Distinct nucleotide sequences in the sample also encode this CDR3. J is TRBJ1-1 and V is TRBV28; D not certain. Germline V gene sequence: CDR1 MDHEN, CDR2 SYDVKM. V was trimmed by 5 bases and J by 1 base, leaving 8 bases between them. The CDR3 consists of 13 residues. The CDR3 here is CASSPPSNTEAFF. The CDR3 DNA is TGTGCCAGCAGTCCCCCTTCGAACACTGAAGCTTTCTTT.

This clone was seen a single time. The gene calls are TRBV11-2 and TRBJ2-7; a possible D gene is TRBD2 (7 bases). Germline values: CDR1 SGHAT, CDR2 FQNNGV. The V gene lost 1 base and the J gene lost 2 bases, with 9 bases spanning the gap. The CDR3 runs 14 residues. The CDR3 sequence is CASSLVGGPYEQYF. DNA of the CDR3: TGTGCCAGCAGCTTAGTCGGGGGGCCCTACGAGCAGTACTTC.

The V and J genes are TRBV7-2 and TRBJ2-5, with a possible D match to TRBD1 (6 bases). The germline V gene has CDR1 SGHTA and CDR2 FQGNSA. V gave up 3 bases and J gave up 7 bases, with 18 bases separating them. The CDR3 is made up of 15 amino acids. The CDR3 sequence is CASSLGRGEDGTQYF. CDR3 bases: TGTGCCAGCAGCTTGGGCAGGGGCGAGGATGGGACCCAGTACTTC.

The CDR3 region is CASSPPGVVYEQYF. In nucleotides, the CDR3 is TGTGCCAGCAGCCCCCCCGGTGTTGTTTACGAGCAGTACTTC. J is TRBJ2-5 and V is TRBV7-9; D not certain. The DNA end favors TRBJ2-7, so the J call may be wrong. CDR3 length: 14 amino acids. CDR1 and CDR2 (germline): SEHNR, FQNEAQ (reference sequence).